Given below is one T cell receptor (beta chain) in context. The CDR3 is made up of 15 amino acids. CDR1 is MDHEN and CDR2 is SYDVKM in the germline V gene. J gave up 8 bases and V 4 bases, and 9 bases lay outside the gene matches. The sample belongs to a study of blood T cell repertoires in COVID-19. On the study more broadly: From the United States, Italy and Spain came samples of acute and convalescent COVID-19. From T cells, B-cell-depleted T cells, or PBMCs came the material, which was cDNA or gDNA.

In the original workflow: Cell counts per sample came from amplifying reference gene primers. Only in-frame clones appear in the TCRdb table, and some are missing; sequencing was by immunoSEQ multiplex PCR. Clone size and the V and J calls come from that table; the DNA yielded D and trimming. The data hold 300,000 to 400,000 clones, with around 91% observed a single time. Sequenced material: peripheral blood. V gene TRBV28 combines with J gene TRBJ2-1; the match to TRBD2 covers 9 bases. The receptor's source is a woman aged 18 to 35 who had recovered from COVID-19. The CDR3 bases are TGTGCCAGCAGTTCAGAAATAGCGGGAGTGGATGAGCAGTTCTTC. It is translated as CASSSEIAGVDEQFF.